Sequencing of this TCR beta chain was carried out in a study of blood T cell repertoires in COVID-19. Study context: Collection of acute and convalescent COVID-19 samples took place in the United States, Italy and Spain. T cells, B-cell-depleted T cells, or PBMCs provided the cDNA or gDNA that served as material.

Trimming at V came to 3 bases and at J to 7 bases, leaving 9 bases not matched to a gene. Germline V gene lookup returns CDR1 MDHEN and CDR2 SYDVKM. This CDR3 has 14 amino acids. Original analysis: Scientists estimated how many nucleated cells there were by amplifying reference gene primers. Measured with immunoSEQ multiplex PCR; TCRdb has only the in-frame clones, and not every one. V and J calls and clone size come straight from that table; D and trimming were deduced from the DNA. In the table there are 150,000 or so clones, 75% to 90% of which are singletons. The V gene is TRBV28, the J gene TRBJ2-7, with TRBD2 matching over 7 bases. The specimen sequenced was peripheral blood. This TCR came from a man at least 80 years old with acute or convalescent COVID-19. CDR3 protein: CASSLTSGGREQYF. CDR3 sequence (DNA): TGTGCCAGCAGTTTGACTTCGGGGGGTAGGGAGCAGTACTTC.